The following is a TCR beta chain sequence with its context. CDR1 and CDR2 (germline): SGHNT, YYREEE (reference sequence). Germline trimming cut 1 base from V and 10 bases from J; bases unmatched to any gene: 6. This CDR3 comprises 15 residues. This specimen comes from a study of blood T cell repertoires in COVID-19. Turning to the study itself: Samples of COVID-19 (acute and convalescent) were obtained from the United States, Italy and Spain.

In the study's own analysis: Amplified reference gene primers provided the basis for estimating nucleated cell counts. Only in-frame clones appear in the TCRdb table, and some are missing; sequencing was by immunoSEQ multiplex PCR. V and J calls and clone size are given by that table; D and trimming were obtained from the DNA. Here the sample spans about 150,000 clones, about 80% being singletons. This sequence originates from a man aged 50 to 59 who had recovered from COVID-19. The chain employs TRBV5-4 and TRBJ2-1, with 12 positions matching TRBD2. Material for sequencing was PBMCs or T cells enriched from blood (not recorded which). The CDR3 DNA sequence: TGTGCCAGCAGCTTGTCTAGCGGGGGGGCCGGGGAGCAGTTCTTC. Translation gives CASSLSSGGAGEQFF.